The source of this T cell receptor (beta chain) is a study of blood T cell repertoires in COVID-19. Study-level background: The study drew acute and convalescent COVID-19 samples from the United States, Italy and Spain. In each case, the material was cDNA or gDNA derived from T cells, B-cell-depleted T cells, or PBMCs.

Looked up from germline, CDR1 is MNHNS and CDR2 is SASEGT. The ends lost 4 bases at V and 0 bases at J; junction bases unmatched: 5. CDR3 length: 16 amino acids. In the authors' methods: How many nucleated cells were present was estimated from reference gene primer amplification. Sequencing was performed with immunoSEQ multiplex PCR; in TCRdb, only in-frame clones are kept and a portion is missing. That table furnishes V, J and clone size, whereas the DNA furnished D and trimming. The sample lists fewer than 300,000 clones, 70% to 85% occurring once. The receptor comes from a woman of 80 years or more with acute or convalescent COVID-19. This chain connects TRBV6-1 to TRBJ2-1; TRBD1 matches 8 bases. Sequencing input: peripheral blood. CDR3 in DNA: TGTGCCAGCAGTGGGGGACAGGCGAGCTCCTACAATGAGCAGTTCTTC. This sequence encodes CASSGGQASSYNEQFF.